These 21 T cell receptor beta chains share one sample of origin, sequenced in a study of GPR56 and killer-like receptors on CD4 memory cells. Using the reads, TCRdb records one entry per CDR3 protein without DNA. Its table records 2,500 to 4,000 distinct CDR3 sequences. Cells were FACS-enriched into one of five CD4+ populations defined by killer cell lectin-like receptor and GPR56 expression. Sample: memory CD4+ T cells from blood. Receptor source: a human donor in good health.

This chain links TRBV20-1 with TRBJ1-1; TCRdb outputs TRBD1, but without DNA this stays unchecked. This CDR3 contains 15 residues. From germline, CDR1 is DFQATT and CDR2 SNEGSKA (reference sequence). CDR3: CSARPPTGMNTEAFF.

CDR3 amino acids: CSASPRGVAEAFF. The rearrangement links TRBV20-1 to TRBJ1-1; the TRBD1 assignment by TCRdb is unverifiable without DNA. Germline CDR1 is DFQATT and CDR2 is SNEGSKA (reference sequence). The CDR3 loop spans 13 amino acids.

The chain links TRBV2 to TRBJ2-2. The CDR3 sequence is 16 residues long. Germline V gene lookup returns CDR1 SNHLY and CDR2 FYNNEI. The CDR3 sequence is CASSDRGNSNTGELFF.

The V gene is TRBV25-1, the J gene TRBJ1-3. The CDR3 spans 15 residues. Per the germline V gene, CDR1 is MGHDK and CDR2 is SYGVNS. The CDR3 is CASSAIGRLGNTIYF.

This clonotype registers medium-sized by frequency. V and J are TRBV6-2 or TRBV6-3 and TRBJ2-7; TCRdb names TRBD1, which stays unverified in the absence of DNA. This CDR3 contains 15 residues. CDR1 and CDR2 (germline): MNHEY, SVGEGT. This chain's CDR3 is CASSSPGISGHEQYF.

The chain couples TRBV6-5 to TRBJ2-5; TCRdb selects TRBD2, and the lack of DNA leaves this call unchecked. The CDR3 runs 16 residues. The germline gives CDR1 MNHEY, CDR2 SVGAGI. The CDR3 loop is CASRVTSGGGQETQYF.

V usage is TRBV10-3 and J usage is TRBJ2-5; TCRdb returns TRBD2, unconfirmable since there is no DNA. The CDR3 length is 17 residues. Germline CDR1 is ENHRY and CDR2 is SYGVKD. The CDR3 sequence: CAISAFTSGGGQETQYF.

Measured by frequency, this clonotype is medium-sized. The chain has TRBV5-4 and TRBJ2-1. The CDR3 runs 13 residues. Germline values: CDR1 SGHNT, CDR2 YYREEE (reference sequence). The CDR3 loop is CASSSDDVDEQFF.

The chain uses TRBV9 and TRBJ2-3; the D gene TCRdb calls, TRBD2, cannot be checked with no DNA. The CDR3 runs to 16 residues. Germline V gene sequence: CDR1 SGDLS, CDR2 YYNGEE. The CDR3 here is CASSVGGSPSTDTQYF.

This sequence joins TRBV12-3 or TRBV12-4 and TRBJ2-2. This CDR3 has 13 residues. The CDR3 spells CASSFGGTGELFF.

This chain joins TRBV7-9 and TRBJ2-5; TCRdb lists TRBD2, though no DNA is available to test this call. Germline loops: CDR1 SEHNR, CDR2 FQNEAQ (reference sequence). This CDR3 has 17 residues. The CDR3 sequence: CASSSYPGLAGGETQYF.

The CDR3 spells CASGHTGGAGTNEKLFF. The chain couples TRBV19 to TRBJ1-4; TCRdb's assignment of TRBD1 cannot be checked, as there is no DNA. The germline V gene has CDR1 LNHDA and CDR2 SQIVND (reference sequence). The CDR3 contains 17 residues. The full variable domain, completed using reference TRBV19 and TRBJ1-4, is DGGITQSPKYLFRKEGQNVTLSCEQNLNHDAMYWYRQDPGQGLRLIYYSQIVNDFQKGDIAEGYSVSREKKESFPLTVTSAQKNPTAFYLCASGHTGGAGTNEKLFFGSGTQLSVL.

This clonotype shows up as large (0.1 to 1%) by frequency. The CDR3 here is CASSLGLAGGTDTQYF. The chain uses TRBV7-2 and TRBJ2-3. CDR1 and CDR2 from the germline V gene are SGHTA and FQGNSA. The CDR3 length is 16 residues.

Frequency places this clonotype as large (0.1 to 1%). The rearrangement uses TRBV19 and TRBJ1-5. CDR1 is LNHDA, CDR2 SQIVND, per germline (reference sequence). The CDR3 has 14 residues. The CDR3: CASSTSRRVQPQHF.

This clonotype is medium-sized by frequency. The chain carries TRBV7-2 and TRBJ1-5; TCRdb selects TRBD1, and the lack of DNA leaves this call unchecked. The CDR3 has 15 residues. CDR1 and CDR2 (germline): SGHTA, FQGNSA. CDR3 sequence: CASSFGTGGDQPQHF.

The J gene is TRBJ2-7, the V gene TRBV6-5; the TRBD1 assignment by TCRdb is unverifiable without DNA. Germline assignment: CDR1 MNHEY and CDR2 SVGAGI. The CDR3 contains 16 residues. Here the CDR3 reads CASSYSMRGSVYEQYF.

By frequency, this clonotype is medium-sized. CDR3 region: CASSPGLAGGKEQYF. The J gene is TRBJ2-7, the V gene TRBV7-2; no DNA is available, so the TRBD2 call from TCRdb remains unchecked. Germline V gene data show CDR1 as SGHTA and CDR2 as FQGNSA. The CDR3 spans 15 residues.

This CDR3 is CAISGRGGQETQYF. This chain uses TRBV10-3 with TRBJ2-5; TCRdb names TRBD2, which stays unverified in the absence of DNA. Germline V CDR1 and CDR2: ENHRY, SYGVKD. The CDR3 runs 14 residues.

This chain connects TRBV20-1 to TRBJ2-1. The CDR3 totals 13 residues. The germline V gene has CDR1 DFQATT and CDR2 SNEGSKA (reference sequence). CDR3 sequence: CSAWDSRKNEQFF.

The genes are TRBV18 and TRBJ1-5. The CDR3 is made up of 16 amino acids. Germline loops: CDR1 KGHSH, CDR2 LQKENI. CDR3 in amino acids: CASSPFRTDSNQPQHF.

CDR3 amino acids: CATSDLAGGPSRTDTQYF. V and J are TRBV24-1 and TRBJ2-3; TCRdb's assignment of TRBD2 cannot be checked, as there is no DNA. This CDR3 region has 18 residues. CDR1 and CDR2 from the germline V gene are KGHDR and SFDVKD.